A single sample is the source of the 28 T cell receptor beta chains below, sequenced in a study of neoadjuvant anti-PD-1 for oral cavity cancer. Clones were read by immunoSEQ multiplex PCR, and TCRdb kept only the in-frame ones, dropping some. The sample has about 62,000 clones; around 85% are singletons. The specimen was PBMCs, collected before nivolumab (anti-PD-1) treatment. The receptor set was obtained from a person aged 35 to 85 with oral cavity squamous cell carcinoma.

This chain uses TRBV6-4 with TRBJ2-2; possible D gene TRBD1, 5 bases. This CDR3 contains 14 residues. Germline CDR1 and CDR2: MRHNA and SNTAGT. Deletions cut 3 bases from V and 7 bases from J, with 12 bases between. CDR3: CASSDSSGHGELFF. In DNA form, the CDR3 reads TGTGCCAGCAGTGATTCATCAGGACACGGGGAGCTGTTTTTT.

This clone has more than one count but fewer than ten. V usage is TRBV5-6 and J usage is TRBJ1-5; 9 bases fit TRBD1. Germline trimming cut 4 bases from V and 2 bases from J; bases unmatched to any gene: 4. Germline assignment: CDR1 SGHDT and CDR2 YYEEEE. This CDR3 comprises 15 residues. Here the CDR3 DNA reads TGTGCCAGCAGCCGGGGGGACAGGGGCAATCAGCCCCAGCATTTT. Translating it yields CASSRGDRGNQPQHF.

The chain links TRBV7-9 to TRBJ2-7; 7 bases are a match to TRBD1. From germline, CDR1 is SEHNR and CDR2 FQNEAQ (reference sequence). This CDR3 spans 14 amino acids. V was pared by 4 bases and J by 5 bases, with 8 bases of the junction left unmatched. Written as DNA, the CDR3 is TGTGCCAGCAGCTACGACAGGGTCGGCGACGAGCAGTACTTC. This sequence encodes CASSYDRVGDEQYF.

This sequence joins TRBV9 and TRBJ1-1; D unresolved. Germline CDR1 reads SGDLS; CDR2 reads YYNGEE. The CDR3 has 11 residues. V lost 4 bases and J lost 10, with 11 bases in between. As DNA, the CDR3 is TGTGCCAGCAGCTCCACACAGAGAGCTTTCTTT. This encodes CASSSTQRAFF.

The chain employs TRBV5-1 and TRBJ2-7; D gene unclear. The CDR3 covers 15 residues. Germline CDR1 is SGHRS and CDR2 is YFSETQ. V was trimmed by 0 bases and J by 8 bases, leaving 18 bases between them. CDR3 in amino acids: CASSLAEESLSKQYF. The CDR3 region has the DNA TGCGCCAGCAGCTTGGCCGAGGAAAGTCTTAGCAAGCAGTACTTC.

This clone was seen just once. Written as DNA, the CDR3 is TGTGCCGTGAGAGGCACTAGCGTGGTGGATGAGCAGTTCTTC. Residues: CAVRGTSVVDEQFF. The rearrangement links TRBV10-3 to TRBJ2-1; 7 nucleotides line up with TRBD2. V lost 11 bases and J lost 8; bases outside the gene matches: 15. The CDR3 contains 14 residues. The germline CDR1 and CDR2 sequences are ENHRY and SYGVKD.

This clone turned up a few times. V gene TRBV7-2 combines with J gene TRBJ1-1, with D unclear. The CDR3 totals 15 residues. V was cut by 1 base and J by 0 bases, with 9 bases left in between. Per the germline V gene, CDR1 is SGHTA and CDR2 is FQGNSA. The CDR3 coding sequence is TGTGCCAGCAGCTTAGTTGGCCAGCTGAACACTGAAGCTTTCTTT. This codes for CASSLVGQLNTEAFF.

The chain combines TRBV27 with TRBJ2-2; D is perhaps TRBD1 or TRBD2 (5 bases each). V was pared by 6 bases and J by 2 bases, with 13 bases between. The CDR3 consists of 15 residues. Germline V gene lookup returns CDR1 MNHEY and CDR2 SMNVEV (reference sequence). This CDR3 reads CASRTSGANTGELFF. DNA of the CDR3: TGTGCCAGCAGAACCTCCGGGGCCAACACCGGGGAGCTGTTTTTT.

The chain carries TRBV5-1 and TRBJ1-1, with TRBD1 matching 10 bases. The CDR3 is 14 residues long. V gave up 4 bases and J gave up 3 bases; unmatched junction bases: 3. The germline gives CDR1 SGHRS, CDR2 YFSETQ. In DNA, the CDR3 is TGCGCCAGCAGCCCCGGGACAGGGGACACTGAAGCTTTCTTT. Translated: CASSPGTGDTEAFF.

The chain joins TRBV29-1 to TRBJ1-2; 7 bases line up with TRBD1. Germline lookup yields CDR1 SQVTM and CDR2 ANQGSEA. V gave up 3 bases and J gave up 5 bases; unmatched junction bases: 9. CDR3 length: 14 residues. The CDR3 nucleotides read TGCAGCGTTGATGGGACAGCAAGTAGGTATGGCTACACCTTC. Encoded protein: CSVDGTASRYGYTF.

This rearrangement joins TRBV5-6 to TRBJ1-4; perhaps TRBD1 as D (5 bases). Per germline, CDR1 SGHDT and CDR2 YYEEEE. With 4 bases removed from V and 10 bases from J, the gap between germline ends came to 20 bases. This CDR3 spans 15 amino acids. The CDR3 DNA sequence: TGTGCCAGCAGCCCCCAGGGCGACGGGAGTGCAAAACTGTTTTTT. As protein: CASSPQGDGSAKLFF.

The chain joins TRBV6-1 to TRBJ1-1, with D possibly being TRBD1 (6 bases). Deletions cut 5 bases from V and 5 bases from J, with 15 bases between. Germline assignment: CDR1 MNHNS and CDR2 SASEGT. This CDR3 is 14 amino acids long. The CDR3 DNA reads TGTGCCAGCAGTCGAACAGGGAGGCAGACTGAAGCTTTCTTT. This sequence encodes CASSRTGRQTEAFF.

The chain joins TRBV27 to TRBJ2-2; no clear D gene. Per germline, CDR1 MNHEY and CDR2 SMNVEV (reference sequence). CDR3 size: 14 residues. V was shortened by 2 bases and J by 4 bases, with 8 bases between the two germline ends. CDR3 loop: CASSLLGSTGELFF. DNA of the CDR3: TGTGCCAGCAGTTTACTAGGGTCCACCGGGGAGCTGTTTTTT.

The rearrangement links TRBV6-1 to TRBJ2-1, with TRBD2 matching 8 bases. J lost 1 base, V lost 3 bases, and 11 bases had no gene match. This CDR3 region has 18 residues. The germline gives CDR1 MNHNS, CDR2 SASEGT. The CDR3 sequence is CASSDGTRDPRSYNEQFF. The CDR3, as DNA: TGTGCCAGCAGTGACGGGACTAGGGACCCACGATCCTACAATGAGCAGTTCTTC.

The chain uses TRBV6-1 and TRBJ1-2, with D maybe TRBD1 (5 bases). Trimming cost V 4 bases and J 0 bases, with 15 bases left between them. The CDR3 loop spans 16 amino acids. Germline CDR1 is MNHNS and CDR2 is SASEGT. CDR3 loop: CASSATGNPSNYGYTF. The DNA of the CDR3 is TGTGCCAGCAGTGCTACAGGCAATCCTTCTAACTATGGCTACACCTTC.

This clone has a handful of counts. V gene TRBV7-2 combines with J gene TRBJ2-3; perhaps TRBD1 as D (6 bases). The CDR3 contains 16 residues. Germline V lookup: CDR1 SGHTA, CDR2 FQGNSA. The V and J ends lost 4 bases and 0 bases respectively, with 14 bases between them. Written as DNA, the CDR3 is TGTGCCAGCAGCTCATTTCCCAGGGGAAGCACAGATACGCAGTATTTT. The encoded protein is CASSSFPRGSTDTQYF.

This clone has a single count. This chain links TRBV19 with TRBJ2-3; a weak D match, TRBD2 (6 bases). The ends were cut back, 4 bases at V and 7 bases at J, with 12 bases in the middle. CDR1 LNHDA and CDR2 SQIVND come from the germline V gene (reference sequence). The CDR3 sequence is 13 residues long. The CDR3 sequence: CASSSGAANTQYF. The CDR3 nucleotides read TGTGCCAGTAGTAGCGGGGCGGCAAATACGCAGTATTTT.

The CDR3 protein is CASSLQRGQSAFF. The CDR3, as DNA: TGTGCCAGCAGCTTGCAACGGGGACAGTCAGCTTTCTTT. This chain links TRBV5-5 with TRBJ1-1; 7 bases are a match to TRBD1. Per the germline V gene, CDR1 is SGHKS and CDR2 is YYEKEE (reference sequence). Unmatched junction bases numbered 7, after V lost 1 base and J lost 10 bases. The CDR3 spans 13 residues.

The V call is TRBV11-2, the J call TRBJ1-1, with a tentative D call TRBD1 (5 bases). Looked up from germline, CDR1 is SGHAT and CDR2 is FQNNGV. This CDR3 region has 14 residues. Trimming removed 6 bases at V and 1 base at J, with 12 bases between. CDR3 sequence: CASSLTTGNTEAFF. The CDR3, as DNA: TGTGCCAGCAGTTTAACAACAGGGAACACTGAAGCTTTCTTT.

This chain connects TRBV7-2 to TRBJ1-6, with D possibly TRBD1 on 5 matching bases. This CDR3 is built from 15 residues. V lost 1 base and J 6 bases, leaving 10 bases between the germline ends. Germline loops: CDR1 SGHTA, CDR2 FQGNSA. This CDR3 is CASSLGGVPNSPLHF. In DNA form, the CDR3 reads TGTGCCAGCAGCTTAGGGGGGGTCCCTAATTCACCCCTCCACTTT.

The chain uses TRBV7-2 and TRBJ2-7; 8 bases agree with TRBD2. Germline V gene data show CDR1 as SGHTA and CDR2 as FQGNSA. Trimming at V came to 2 bases and at J to 7 bases, leaving 16 bases not matched to a gene. The CDR3 sequence is 17 residues long. CDR3: CASSLQGGGSSHLEQYF. The CDR3 region has the DNA TGTGCCAGCAGCTTACAAGGCGGGGGGTCGTCCCACTTGGAGCAGTACTTC.

The chain is built from TRBV7-9 and TRBJ1-5, with D unclear. The CDR3 loop spans 14 amino acids. The V and J ends lost 2 bases and 0 bases respectively, with 5 bases between them. CDR1 SEHNR and CDR2 FQNEAQ come from the germline V gene (reference sequence). This CDR3 is CASSLTDSNQPQHF. The CDR3 DNA reads TGTGCCAGCAGCTTAACAGATAGCAATCAGCCCCAGCATTTT.

This chain links TRBV4-2 with TRBJ2-3; 11 positions agree with TRBD2. The CDR3 spans 18 residues. V lost 4 bases to trimming and J lost 2 bases; unmatched junction nucleotides: 11. The germline V gene has CDR1 LGHNA and CDR2 YNFKEQ. The CDR3 bases are TGTGCCAGCAGCCTAGACACTAGCGGGAGCCTCGACACAGATACGCAGTATTTT. Protein: CASSLDTSGSLDTDTQYF.

The rearrangement joins TRBV2 to TRBJ2-6, with unresolved D. The V gene's germline CDR1 is SNHLY and CDR2 FYNNEI. Trimming took 6 bases from V and 0 from J, leaving 18 bases between them. CDR3 length: 18 amino acids. The CDR3 DNA reads as TGTGCCAGCAGCCATACGGAGACCGGATTCTCTGGGGCCAACGTCCTGACTTTC. Translating it yields CASSHTETGFSGANVLTF.

The chain combines TRBV6-6 with TRBJ1-6, with 7 bases aligning to TRBD1. The ends lost 5 bases at V and 0 bases at J; junction bases unmatched: 4. Germline loops: CDR1 MNHNY, CDR2 SVGAGI (reference sequence). This CDR3 has 16 amino acids. The CDR3 region is CASSQTGSSYNSPLHF. DNA of the CDR3: TGTGCCAGCAGTCAGACAGGGAGCTCCTATAATTCACCCCTCCACTTT.

This clone was recorded a few times. One junction end does not reproduce the germline sequence, and a read error may be involved. This chain joins TRBV7-7 and TRBJ1-3; D is ambiguous. Germline lookup yields CDR1 SSHAT and CDR2 FNYEAQ (reference sequence). The CDR3 runs to 14 residues. The CDR3 spells CASSLAQTGNTIYF. As DNA, the CDR3 is TGTGCTAGCAGCTTAGCACAGACTGGAAACACCATATATTTT.

This chain connects TRBV28 to TRBJ2-3; perhaps TRBD2 as D (5 bases). Germline-derived CDR1 and CDR2 are MDHEN and SYDVKM. With 3 bases removed from V and 7 bases from J, the gap between germline ends came to 11 bases. The CDR3 covers 13 residues. The CDR3 sequence: CASSLIQRHTQYF. The CDR3 nucleotides read TGTGCCAGCAGTTTGATACAGCGGCATACGCAGTATTTT. Full variable domain (remainder filled in from reference TRBV28 and TRBJ2-3): DVKVTQSSRYLVKRTGEKVFLECVQDMDHENMFWYRQDPGLGLRLIYFSYDVKMKEKGDIPEGYSVSREKKERFSLILESASTNQTSMYLCASSLIQRHTQYFGPGTRLTVL.

The chain couples TRBV13 to TRBJ2-1, with 10 bases matching TRBD1. Per germline, CDR1 PRHDT and CDR2 FYEKMQ (reference sequence). CDR3 length equals 16 residues. V shed 5 bases, J shed 7 bases, and the junction held 11 bases outside the gene matches. The CDR3 coding sequence is TGTGCCAGCAGCCCCCCGACAGGGGGCGCGGGGAATGAGCAGTTCTTC. This sequence encodes CASSPPTGGAGNEQFF.